These 24 T cell receptor beta chains share one sample of origin, sequenced in a study of response to subunit inactivated influenza vaccine. TCRdb analysed the RT-PCR reads with MiXCR anew, one entry per CDR3 protein. The data contain about 830,000 distinct CDR3 sequences, under 20% of them seen just once; the ten biggest clones take up about a tenth. Sequenced material: PBMCs from blood, taken more than 4 days after vaccination. The receptors here all came from a man aged 50-59 years who received an inactivated influenza vaccine.

The chain recombines TRBV15 with TRBJ2-2; the match to TRBD1 covers 7 bases. Germline V gene data show CDR1 as LNHNV and CDR2 as YYDKDF (reference sequence). With V trimmed by 4 bases and J by 5 bases, 7 bases remained unmatched. The CDR3 extends over 15 amino acids. Here the CDR3 DNA reads TGTGCCACCAGCAACGACAGGGTGCGGACCGGGGAGCTGTTTTTT. Translation: CATSNDRVRTGELFF.

This clonotype was seen only a few times. The rearrangement uses TRBV7-9 and TRBJ2-5, with D tentatively TRBD2 (6 bases). V shed 2 bases and J shed 5 bases, with 15 bases lying between them. This CDR3 comprises 15 residues. Looked up from germline, CDR1 is SEHNR and CDR2 is FQNEAQ (reference sequence). CDR3 in amino acids: CASSLYAGLGETQYF. In DNA, the CDR3 is TGTGCCAGCAGCTTATATGCGGGACTTGGCGAGACCCAGTACTTC.

The chain joins TRBV2 to TRBJ2-2; D is undetermined. Germline CDR1 is SNHLY and CDR2 is FYNNEI. V was shortened by 2 bases and J by 4 bases, with 11 bases between the two germline ends. This CDR3 has 15 residues. The CDR3 reads CASSEQAEVTGELFF. DNA of the CDR3: TGTGCCAGCAGTGAACAGGCAGAGGTCACCGGGGAGCTGTTTTTT.

The chain combines TRBV10-3 with TRBJ1-1; possibly TRBD1 for D (6 bases). The CDR3 is made up of 14 amino acids. Germline assignment: CDR1 ENHRY and CDR2 SYGVKD. V lost 2 bases, J lost 2 bases, and 9 bases lay in between. CDR3 residues: CAISEGQRNTEAFF. The CDR3 DNA follows: TGTGCCATCAGTGAGGGACAGCGAAACACTGAAGCTTTCTTT.

In its sample, this clonotype was seen a few times. The CDR3 protein is CASSSGLPRTQYF. The CDR3 nucleotides read TGTGCCAGCAGTTCCGGACTACCCCGGACCCAGTACTTC. The chain recombines TRBV6-2 or TRBV6-3 with TRBJ2-5; D may be TRBD2 (6 bases). The CDR3 spans 13 residues. CDR1 and CDR2 (germline): MNHEY, SVGEGT. Trimming shortened V by 4 bases and J by 7 bases, and 13 bases separated the two germline ends.

Only a few counts were recorded for this clonotype. This rearrangement joins TRBV4-3 to TRBJ1-4, with a possible D match to TRBD1 (5 bases). Looked up from germline, CDR1 is LGHNA and CDR2 is YSLEER. V lost 0 bases and J 4 bases, leaving 12 bases between the germline ends. This CDR3 has 16 amino acids. CDR3 sequence reads: CASSQDGGANNEKLFF. CDR3 coding DNA: TGCGCCAGCAGCCAAGATGGAGGGGCAAATAATGAAAAACTGTTTTTT.

J is TRBJ1-2 and V is TRBV9, with 9 bases identical to TRBD1. The CDR3 sequence is 14 residues long. CDR1 is SGDLS, CDR2 YYNGEE, per germline. Trimming took 0 bases from V and 6 from J; bases not matched to a gene: 3. Here the CDR3 DNA reads TGTGCCAGCAGCGTAGAACAGGGGGCCAATGGCTACACCTTC. Its translation is CASSVEQGANGYTF.

This clonotype was counted a few times. This chain uses TRBV5-5 with TRBJ1-2, with no clear D. This CDR3 region has 15 residues. Germline CDR1 and CDR2: SGHKS and YYEKEE (reference sequence). Trimming took off 0 bases at V and 9 bases at J, with 18 bases between the two ends. The CDR3 nucleotides read TGTGCCAGCAGCTTGGAGTTCGGTACCCCCGGGAGCTACACCTTC. Translation: CASSLEFGTPGSYTF.

This clonotype was observed many times. This rearrangement joins TRBV29-1 to TRBJ2-7; 9 nucleotides align to TRBD1. Per the germline V gene, CDR1 is SQVTM and CDR2 is ANQGSEA. V was pared by 5 bases and J by 3 bases, with 5 bases of the junction left unmatched. This CDR3 contains 13 residues. DNA of the CDR3: TGCAGCGTTTCGCCGGACAGGGGCTACGAGCAGTACTTC. Amino acid sequence: CSVSPDRGYEQYF.

This chain joins TRBV28 and TRBJ2-7; maybe TRBD2 (5 bases). The germline V and J ends were trimmed by 6 bases and 0 bases, with 15 bases remaining between them. CDR3 length equals 15 residues. Germline loops: CDR1 MDHEN, CDR2 SYDVKM. Here the CDR3 DNA reads TGTGCCAGCAGCCGTCCGGGGTTGAGCTCCTACGAGCAGTACTTC. This encodes CASSRPGLSSYEQYF. Variable domain in full (rest from reference TRBV28 and TRBJ2-7): DVKVTQSSRYLVKRTGEKVFLECVQDMDHENMFWYRQDPGLGLRLIYFSYDVKMKEKGDIPEGYSVSREKKERFSLILESASTNQTSMYLCASSRPGLSSYEQYFGPGTRLTVT.

The genes are TRBV29-1 and TRBJ2-7; 14 bases line up with TRBD2. CDR3 length equals 16 residues. Germline values: CDR1 SQVTM, CDR2 ANQGSEA. Germline trimming cut 2 bases from V and 3 bases from J; bases unmatched to any gene: 6. CDR3 sequence reads: CSVESGLAGDYYEQYF. DNA of the CDR3: TGCAGCGTTGAATCGGGACTAGCGGGAGACTACTACGAGCAGTACTTC.

This clonotype was counted between two and nine times. This chain connects TRBV7-9 to TRBJ2-3, with D hard to call. Germline CDR1 is SEHNR and CDR2 is FQNEAQ (reference sequence). The CDR3 contains 14 residues. The V end was cut by 5 bases, the J end by 6 bases, with 15 bases between. As DNA, the CDR3 is TGTGCCAGCAGCAACCTGGAGAAAACTGATACGCAGTATTTT. As protein: CASSNLEKTDTQYF.

The rearrangement joins TRBV12-3 or TRBV12-4 to TRBJ2-5; 11 bases are shared with TRBD1. J lost 3 bases, V lost 6 bases, and 9 bases had no gene match. This CDR3 is built from 16 residues. DNA of the CDR3: TGTGCCAGCAGCGGGGGACCGGGACAGGGGGAAGAGACCCAGTACTTC. The encoded protein is CASSGGPGQGEETQYF.

The rearrangement links TRBV12-3 or TRBV12-4 to TRBJ1-2; 8 bases match TRBD1. V shed 5 bases and J 8 bases; nucleotides not matched to a gene: 4. The CDR3 is 12 residues long. The CDR3 DNA is TGTGCCAGCAGTCAGGGGGCGGGGGGCTACACCTTC. Its translation is CASSQGAGGYTF.

In its sample, this clonotype was seen a few times. Here the CDR3 DNA reads TGCAGCGCCCCAACGACAGGGGGGAGGGAGACCCAGTACTTC. Translation: CSAPTTGGRETQYF. The V and J genes are TRBV29-1 and TRBJ2-5; the match to TRBD1 covers 9 bases. Germline CDR1 is SQVTM and CDR2 is ANQGSEA. This CDR3 has 14 amino acids. Losses at the gene ends were 7 bases for V and 5 bases for J; bases not matched to a gene: 11.

The sample holds a few counts of this clonotype. The chain couples TRBV12-3 or TRBV12-4 to TRBJ2-1; TRBD1 aligns across 8 bases. This CDR3 is built from 16 residues. V shed 3 bases, J shed 8 bases, and the junction held 12 bases outside the gene matches. The CDR3 DNA sequence: TGTGCCAGCAGTTTTCTGTCTGGGGCAGGGGGCGATGAGCAGTTCTTC. It yields the protein CASSFLSGAGGDEQFF.

This clonotype has at least ten counts. The V call is TRBV7-9, the J call TRBJ2-7; D is unclear. This CDR3 comprises 11 residues. V was shortened by 6 bases and J by 4 bases, with 7 bases between the two germline ends. Germline-derived CDR1 and CDR2 are SEHNR and FQNEAQ (reference sequence). In nucleotides, the CDR3 is TGTGCCAGCAGAGACGGATACGAGCAGTACTTC. Residues: CASRDGYEQYF.

The rearrangement links TRBV4-1 to TRBJ2-5, with 8 bases aligning to TRBD2. Germline CDR1 MGHRA, CDR2 YSYEKL. The CDR3 is made up of 15 amino acids. V shed 1 base and J 5 bases; nucleotides not matched to a gene: 6. The CDR3 region has the DNA TGCGCCAGCAGCCAAGTAGGTAGCGGGGTTGAGACCCAGTACTTC. Its translation is CASSQVGSGVETQYF.

This clonotype was seen a few times. The rearrangement uses TRBV29-1 and TRBJ2-3; unclear D gene. CDR1 is SQVTM and CDR2 is ANQGSEA in the germline V gene. CDR3 length: 14 residues. Trimming removed 6 bases from V and 0 bases from J, with 13 bases in between. CDR3 DNA: TGCAGCGTGGGCCGGCGCCTGAGCACAGATACGCAGTATTTT. Protein product: CSVGRRLSTDTQYF.

There are many counts of this clonotype. The chain employs TRBV5-1 and TRBJ2-2; possibly TRBD1 for D (5 bases). Trimming pared 0 bases from V and 0 bases from J, leaving 6 bases between. The CDR3 loop spans 15 amino acids. Per germline, CDR1 SGHRS and CDR2 YFSETQ. CDR3 nucleotide sequence: TGCGCCAGCAGCTTGGGACAGACGAACACCGGGGAGCTGTTTTTT. This sequence encodes CASSLGQTNTGELFF.

This clonotype came up many times. The V and J genes are TRBV2 and TRBJ2-1, with 9 bases identical to TRBD2. CDR3 size: 14 residues. The trim removed 6 bases at V and 7 bases at J, leaving 7 bases unmatched. CDR1 is SNHLY, CDR2 FYNNEI, per germline. The CDR3 is CASRFRLAVNEQFF. The CDR3, as DNA: TGTGCCAGCAGATTTAGACTAGCGGTAAATGAGCAGTTCTTC.

The V gene is TRBV20-1, the J gene TRBJ2-2, with 7 bases fitting TRBD1. This CDR3 comprises 12 residues. Trimming cost V 7 bases and J 3 bases; bases outside gene matches: 2. In germline, CDR1 is DFQATT, CDR2 SNEGSKA (reference sequence). In nucleotides, the CDR3 is TGCAGTGGAACAGGGGACACCGGGGAGCTGTTTTTT. It codes for CSGTGDTGELFF.

This clonotype showed up just a few times. The chain combines TRBV7-2 with TRBJ2-7; a possible D gene is TRBD1 (5 bases). This CDR3 region has 14 residues. Trimming pared 5 bases from V and 3 bases from J, leaving 14 bases between. Germline V gene lookup returns CDR1 SGHTA and CDR2 FQGNSA. CDR3 sequence (DNA): TGTGCCAGCAGCCACAGCCGCCAGGGCTACGAGCAGTACTTC. It is translated as CASSHSRQGYEQYF.

The chain uses TRBV6-1 and TRBJ1-2, with D unresolved. Germline assignment: CDR1 MNHNS and CDR2 SASEGT. CDR3 length: 12 residues. The V end lost 4 bases, the J end lost 4 bases, and 7 bases lay between the germline ends. CDR3 in amino acids: CASSVGFYGYTF. The CDR3, as DNA: TGTGCCAGCAGTGTAGGGTTCTATGGCTACACCTTC.